This T cell receptor (beta chain) was recovered during a study of shared clonotypes between healthy human individuals. Sequenced by immunoSEQ multiplex PCR; TCRdb stores in-frame clones only, minus some. The table has about 1.1 million clones, 70% to 85% seen once. This CDR3 has 12 residues. The V gene end was trimmed by 7 bases and the J gene end by 2 bases; junction bases not matched to a gene: 2. Germline CDR1 is SQVTM and CDR2 is ANQGSEA. Sequenced sample: memory CD4+ T cells from PBMCs. Subset given: CD45RA-negative fraction. The receptor's source is a man younger than 30 in good health. Some clones in this sample may be carry-over from other donors' samples. The rearrangement uses TRBV29-1 and TRBJ1-3; TRBD1 matches at 7 bases. This CDR3 is CSAGQPGNTIYF. In DNA form, the CDR3 reads TGCAGCGCGGGACAGCCTGGAAACACCATATATTTT.